This T cell receptor (beta chain) was sequenced during a study of T cell responses to AZD1222 COVID-19 vaccine. Profiled with immunoSEQ multiplex PCR; TCRdb holds only in-frame clones, not every one. Among some 160,000 clones, 85% to 95% were seen once, and the ten largest hold about 1%. Comments on this clone: Its antigen remains unknown.

Study findings and constraints: Only six individuals given AZD1222 were seropositive at baseline. Repertoires were obtained only post-peak T cell response.

Source: peripheral blood, taken on day 0 of AZD1222 vaccination. This TCR derives from an adult in good health.

In DNA, the CDR3 is TGTGCCAGCAGCCAACACTCCGGGACTGTACGGGGGGAGCAGTACTTC. Protein: CASSQHSGTVRGEQYF. The chain employs TRBV3-1 (or the pseudogene TRBV3-2) and TRBJ2-7; possible D gene TRBD2, 6 bases. The CDR3 has 16 residues. Looked up from germline, CDR1 is LGHDT and CDR2 is YNNKEL (reference sequence). The V end was cut by 2 bases, the J end by 7 bases, with 21 bases between.